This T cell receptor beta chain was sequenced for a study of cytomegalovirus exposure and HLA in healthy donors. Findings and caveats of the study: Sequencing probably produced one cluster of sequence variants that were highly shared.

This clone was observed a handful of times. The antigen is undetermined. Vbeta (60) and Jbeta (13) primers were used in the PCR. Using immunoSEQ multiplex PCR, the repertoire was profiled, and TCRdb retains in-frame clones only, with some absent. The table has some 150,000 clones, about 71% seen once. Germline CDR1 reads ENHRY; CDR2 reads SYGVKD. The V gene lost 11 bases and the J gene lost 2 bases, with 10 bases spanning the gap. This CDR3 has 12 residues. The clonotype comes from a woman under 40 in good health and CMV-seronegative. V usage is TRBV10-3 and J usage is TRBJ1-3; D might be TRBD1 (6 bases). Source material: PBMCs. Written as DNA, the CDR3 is TGTGCCTCCACAGGGCCTGGAAACACCATATATTTT. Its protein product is CASTGPGNTIYF.